A single sample gave rise to the 5 T cell receptor beta chains below, sequenced in a study of cytotoxic CD8 clonotypes in ibrutinib-treated CLL. The data were produced by immunoSEQ multiplex PCR, yet TCRdb's version contains in-frame clones alone and is incomplete. The top ten clones hold over 5.5% of a sample with 200,000 to 250,000 clones, around 70% of them seen once. The sample in question was PBMCs, obtained after 12 months of ibrutinib treatment. These receptors were collected from a human donor with chronic lymphocytic leukemia.

The V and J genes are TRBV7-9 and TRBJ1-1; 7 bases are shared with TRBD1. CDR3 size: 17 residues. The V gene end was trimmed by 7 bases and the J gene end by 1 base; junction bases not matched to a gene: 15. Germline V lookup: CDR1 SEHNR, CDR2 FQNEAQ (reference sequence). The CDR3 DNA sequence: TGTGCCAGCATCGAGACCCGGGACAGACCTGGGAACACTGAAGCTTTCTTT. It yields the protein CASIETRDRPGNTEAFF.

This clone appeared a few times. The same CDR3 also results from other DNA sequences found in this sample. V usage is TRBV5-1 and J usage is TRBJ1-2; 9 nucleotides agree with TRBD1. Germline values: CDR1 SGHRS, CDR2 YFSETQ. After removal of 3 bases from V and 5 bases from J, the junction contained 2 bases not matched to a gene. The CDR3 contains 13 residues. The CDR3 loop reads CASSSGQGYGYTF. CDR3 in DNA: TGCGCCAGCAGCTCCGGACAGGGGTATGGCTACACCTTC.

The chain recombines TRBV10-3 with TRBJ2-3; 7 nucleotides align to TRBD2. V dropped 6 bases and J dropped 2; count of bases not matched to a gene: 17. CDR3 length: 18 residues. Germline lookup yields CDR1 ENHRY and CDR2 SYGVKD. The CDR3 spells CAISDLPEAGETTDTQYF. The CDR3 region has the DNA TGTGCCATCAGCGACCTACCGGAGGCGGGAGAGACCACAGATACGCAGTATTTT.

With regard to this clone: At one end the junction does not follow the germline gene, possibly because of a read error. This chain joins TRBV5-3 and TRBJ2-1; 10 bases are shared with TRBD1. TRBV5-3 is noted as an ORF with a role that remains uncertain. This CDR3 comprises 11 residues. CDR3 sequence (DNA): TGTGCCAGAAGCGACCGGGACAGGGGACTCTTC. It yields the protein CARSDRDRGLF.

J is TRBJ2-3 and V is TRBV14, with D possibly being TRBD1 (5 bases). CDR1 SGHDN and CDR2 FVKESK come from the germline V gene. V shed 0 bases and J shed 1 base, with 8 bases lying between them. The CDR3 is 15 amino acids. CDR3 in DNA: TGTGCCAGCAGCCAAGATAAAGGGGGCACAGATACGCAGTATTTT. Translating gives CASSQDKGGTDTQYF.